One sample yielded the 26 T cell receptor beta chains listed below, sequenced in a study of T-cell memory formation after mild COVID-19. A single record per CDR3 protein comes from TCRdb applying MiXCR to the 5' RACE reads. The table records about 400,000 distinct CDR3 sequences, around a quarter of them present only once. What was sequenced was PBMCs or a T cell subset sorted from them (not recorded which). All receptors come from an adult woman who had mild COVID-19 (a few samples of this study predate the infection). Cell type and time point are not known.

This chain uses TRBV7-8 with TRBJ2-5; 7 positions match TRBD1. This CDR3 contains 14 residues. Per the germline V gene, CDR1 is SGHVS and CDR2 is FQNEAQ. The J segment lost 1 base and the V segment lost 7 bases, leaving 6 bases of the junction unmatched. Written as DNA, the CDR3 is TGTGCCAGCACCCTTGGGACAGCCCAAGAGACCCAGTACTTC. Residues: CASTLGTAQETQYF. The full variable domain, completed using reference TRBV7-8 and TRBJ2-5, is GAGVSQSPRYKVAKRGQDVALRCDPISGHVSLFWYQQALGQGPEFLTYFQNEAQLDKSGLPSDRFFAERPEGSVSTLKIQRTQQEDSAVYLCASTLGTAQETQYFGPGTRLLVL.

The rearrangement uses TRBV24-1 and TRBJ2-5; D remains ambiguous. The CDR3 contains 17 residues. Trimming removed 9 bases from V and 5 bases from J, with 27 bases in between. Germline values: CDR1 KGHDR, CDR2 SFDVKD. CDR3 coding DNA: TGTGCCACCCGGTTGGCACCCGAAGGTCGGTGTATGGAGACCCAGTACTTC. Its protein is CATRLAPEGRCMETQYF.

CDR3 DNA sequence: TGTGCCTGGGGGGGGACAGGTTCTAATGAGCAGTTCTTC. Amino acid sequence: CAWGGTGSNEQFF. The chain recombines TRBV30 with TRBJ2-1; 8 bases are shared with TRBD1. The CDR3 is made up of 13 amino acids. After removal of 5 bases from V and 7 bases from J, the junction contained 7 bases not matched to a gene. Germline V gives CDR1 GTSNPN, CDR2 SVGIG (reference sequence).

The rearrangement links TRBV14 to TRBJ2-1; 7 positions agree with TRBD2. Germline assignment: CDR1 SGHDN and CDR2 FVKESK. With V trimmed by 4 bases and J by 9 bases, 6 bases remained unmatched. The CDR3 is made up of 13 amino acids. The chain's CDR3 is CASSPWREFEQFF. In DNA, the CDR3 is TGTGCCAGCAGCCCGTGGCGGGAGTTTGAGCAGTTCTTC.

J is TRBJ1-1 and V is TRBV5-1; possibly TRBD1 for D (5 bases). The CDR3 is 15 residues long. Germline V gene sequence: CDR1 SGHRS, CDR2 YFSETQ. The V gene lost 4 bases and the J gene lost 2 bases, with 15 bases spanning the gap. The CDR3 bases are TGCGCCAGCAGCCAGCCGGGGGAGGCCAACACTGAAGCTTTCTTT. Its protein is CASSQPGEANTEAFF.

This CDR3 is CSATNPVGLAGVGEQFF. The DNA for the CDR3 is TGCAGTGCTACTAATCCTGTTGGACTAGCGGGAGTCGGTGAGCAGTTCTTC. This chain joins TRBV20-1 and TRBJ2-1; 13 bases are a match to TRBD2. V was clipped by 4 bases and J by 9 bases; unmatched bases: 15. Germline lookup yields CDR1 DFQATT and CDR2 SNEGSKA (reference sequence). The CDR3 consists of 17 residues.

This chain uses TRBV6-6 with TRBJ2-1; TRBD2 matches at 10 bases. There are 16 residues in the CDR3. Trimming at V came to 2 bases and at J to 8 bases, leaving 9 bases not matched to a gene. CDR1 and CDR2 from the germline V gene are MNHNY and SVGAGI (reference sequence). The CDR3 reads CASSYASGRWVDEQFF. Written as DNA, the CDR3 is TGTGCCAGCAGTTACGCTAGCGGGAGATGGGTTGATGAGCAGTTCTTC.

This clonotype was seen only a few times. This chain joins TRBV7-8 and TRBJ2-7, with TRBD1 matching over 7 bases. This CDR3 contains 17 residues. Germline V gene lookup returns CDR1 SGHVS and CDR2 FQNEAQ. V lost 4 bases to trimming and J lost 4 bases; unmatched junction nucleotides: 16. CDR3 protein: CASSSTEITGVQYEQYF. The CDR3, as DNA: TGTGCCAGCAGCTCGACCGAGATTACAGGGGTCCAGTACGAGCAGTACTTC.

V gene TRBV12-3 or TRBV12-4 combines with J gene TRBJ1-2; D is ambiguous. Trimming removed 3 bases from V and 6 bases from J, with 11 bases in between. The CDR3 is 13 amino acids. In DNA form, the CDR3 reads TGTGCCAGCAGTTTTCGGGCCGGGGATGGCTACACCTTC. It translates to CASSFRAGDGYTF.

The V gene is TRBV7-9, the J gene TRBJ2-6, with D tentatively TRBD2 (5 bases). Trimming pared 5 bases from V and 0 bases from J, leaving 14 bases between. This CDR3 has 17 amino acids. The germline gives CDR1 SEHNR, CDR2 FQNEAQ (reference sequence). The CDR3 DNA reads as TGTGCCAGCAGCACCCCAAGGACTCACTCTGGGGCCAACGTCCTGACTTTC. Its translation is CASSTPRTHSGANVLTF.

This clonotype was seen a few times. This chain links TRBV20-1 with TRBJ1-3; possible D gene TRBD1, 5 bases. Per germline, CDR1 DFQATT and CDR2 SNEGSKA (reference sequence). This CDR3 comprises 12 residues. Trimming took off 6 bases at V and 7 bases at J, with 13 bases between the two ends. The CDR3 sequence: CSARDLPNTIYF. CDR3 nucleotide sequence: TGCAGTGCCCGGGACCTTCCCAACACCATATATTTT.

The J gene is TRBJ2-7, the V gene TRBV10-3; D is undetermined. V lost 6 bases to trimming and J lost 6 bases, with 9 bases between them. The CDR3 has 11 residues. Per germline, CDR1 ENHRY and CDR2 SYGVKD. This CDR3 reads CAISPGAEQYF. In DNA, the CDR3 is TGTGCCATCAGCCCCGGCGCCGAGCAGTACTTC.

The CDR3 sequence: CASSLPTGGAYEQYF. The CDR3 DNA is TGTGCCAGCAGCTTACCGACGGGGGGAGCCTACGAGCAGTACTTC. The V and J genes are TRBV11-2 and TRBJ2-7; 7 bases map to TRBD2. CDR1 is SGHAT and CDR2 is FQNNGV in the germline V gene. V was clipped by 2 bases and J by 2 bases; unmatched bases: 6. This CDR3 has 15 residues.

V gene TRBV7-9 combines with J gene TRBJ2-4; possible D gene TRBD1, 6 bases. CDR1 is SEHNR and CDR2 is FQNEAQ in the germline V gene (reference sequence). The CDR3 consists of 17 residues. Trimming removed 1 base from V and 3 bases from J, with 16 bases in between. CDR3 sequence reads: CASSLGRQGMDKNIQYF. The CDR3 DNA reads as TGTGCCAGCAGCTTAGGAAGGCAGGGGATGGACAAAAACATTCAGTACTTC.

This clonotype was detected a few times. V is TRBV29-1 and J is TRBJ1-5; D gene uncertain. V lost 4 bases and J 2 bases, leaving 15 bases between the germline ends. Germline assignment: CDR1 SQVTM and CDR2 ANQGSEA. The CDR3 length is 15 residues. This CDR3 reads CSVVENLRGNQPQHF. In DNA form, the CDR3 reads TGCAGCGTTGTTGAGAATCTGAGAGGCAATCAGCCCCAGCATTTT. The full variable domain, with the rest looked up from reference TRBV29-1 and TRBJ1-5, is SAVISQKPSRDICQRGTSLTIQCQVDSQVTMMFWYRQQPGQSLTLIATANQGSEATYESGFVIDKFPISRPNLTFSTLTVSNMSPEDSSIYLCSVVENLRGNQPQHFGDGTRLSIL.

This clonotype was observed many times. CDR3 region: CASSLYPGQGQETQYF. The CDR3 bases are TGTGCCAGCAGCTTGTATCCGGGACAGGGGCAAGAGACCCAGTACTTC. The J gene is TRBJ2-5, the V gene TRBV5-6, with 10 bases fitting TRBD1. Germline loops: CDR1 SGHDT, CDR2 YYEEEE. This CDR3 has 16 amino acids. The J segment lost 2 bases and the V segment lost 1 base, leaving 5 bases of the junction unmatched.

There are a few counts of this clonotype. The CDR3 protein is CASRGNTDTQYF. In DNA, the CDR3 is TGTGCCAGCCGGGGGAACACAGATACGCAGTATTTT. The chain recombines TRBV6-5 with TRBJ2-3; a possible D gene is TRBD2 (6 bases). Germline CDR1 MNHEY, CDR2 SVGAGI. The V end lost 8 bases, the J end lost 2 bases, and 8 bases lay between the germline ends. This CDR3 has 12 residues.

This clonotype was detected only a few times. The gene calls are TRBV15 and TRBJ2-5; tentatively, D is TRBD1 (6 bases). The germline V and J ends were trimmed by 1 base and 4 bases, with 19 bases remaining between them. CDR3 length: 17 amino acids. The germline gives CDR1 LNHNV, CDR2 YYDKDF (reference sequence). The CDR3 protein is CATSRGDRSWGPETQYF. CDR3 DNA: TGTGCCACCAGCAGAGGAGACAGGTCATGGGGCCCAGAGACCCAGTACTTC.

The chain recombines TRBV4-2 with TRBJ2-1, with D perhaps assigned TRBD1 or TRBD2 (5 bases each). Germline values: CDR1 LGHNA, CDR2 YNFKEQ. The CDR3 has 16 residues. Trimming pared 1 base from V and 2 bases from J, leaving 12 bases between. The CDR3 loop is CASSQVSGTTYNEQFF. The CDR3 DNA is TGTGCCAGCAGCCAAGTTTCCGGGACCACCTACAATGAGCAGTTCTTC.

The V and J genes are TRBV7-8 and TRBJ2-7; D may be TRBD1 (6 bases). This CDR3 spans 16 amino acids. CDR1 SGHVS and CDR2 FQNEAQ come from the germline V gene. Trimming stripped 1 base from V and 0 bases from J, with 13 bases between. The CDR3 DNA reads as TGTGCCAGCAGCTTAGGAAAGTGGACAGCCTCCTACGAGCAGTACTTC. It codes for CASSLGKWTASYEQYF.

The chain recombines TRBV30 with TRBJ2-1; TRBD2 matches at 8 bases. Germline lookup yields CDR1 GTSNPN and CDR2 SVGIG (reference sequence). The junction had 7 bases not matched to a gene; V was cut back by 8 bases and J by 4 bases. The CDR3 is made up of 13 amino acids. The CDR3 DNA is TGTGCCACTAAAGCGGGAGAGTACAATGAGCAGTTCTTC. Amino acids: CATKAGEYNEQFF.

The rearrangement joins TRBV19 to TRBJ2-1; 10 bases match TRBD2. The germline CDR1 and CDR2 sequences are LNHDA and SQIVND (reference sequence). The J segment lost 5 bases and the V segment lost 6 bases, leaving 7 bases of the junction unmatched. The CDR3 has 15 amino acids. This chain's CDR3 is CASSFAAGGHNEQFF. The CDR3 region has the DNA TGTGCCAGTAGCTTCGCAGCGGGAGGGCACAATGAGCAGTTCTTC.

This clonotype occurred a few times. The V and J genes are TRBV6-5 and TRBJ1-5; tentatively, D is TRBD1 (6 bases). Germline lookup yields CDR1 MNHEY and CDR2 SVGAGI. Trimming pared 6 bases from V and 2 bases from J, leaving 14 bases between. The CDR3 is 15 amino acids. CDR3 protein: CASSPTGMGNQPQHF. The CDR3 bases are TGTGCCAGCAGCCCCACAGGGATGGGCAATCAGCCCCAGCATTTT.

In its sample, this clonotype was seen a few times. The CDR3 nucleotides read TGTGCCACCAGCAAGGACAGGAGCACAGATACGCAGTATTTT. Encoded protein: CATSKDRSTDTQYF. The rearrangement uses TRBV15 and TRBJ2-3, with 7 bases that match TRBD1. Germline CDR1 and CDR2: LNHNV and YYDKDF (reference sequence). The CDR3 has 14 amino acids. V shed 4 bases, J shed 0 bases, and the junction held 1 base outside the gene matches. The full variable domain, in which reference TRBV15 and TRBJ2-3 provide the parts outside the CDR3, is DAMVIQNPRYQVTQFGKPVTLSCSQTLNHNVMYWYQQKSSQAPKLLFHYYDKDFNNEADTPDNFQSRRPNTSFCFLDIRSPGLGDTAMYLCATSKDRSTDTQYFGPGTRLTVL.

This clonotype has at least ten counts. The rearrangement links TRBV20-1 to TRBJ2-7; TRBD2 might be the D (6 bases). The germline V and J ends were trimmed by 3 bases and 0 bases, with 15 bases remaining between them. The CDR3 covers 15 residues. CDR1 is DFQATT, CDR2 SNEGSKA, per germline (reference sequence). The CDR3 DNA sequence: TGCAGTGCTAGTGTCACGGGCGGGAACTCCTACGAGCAGTACTTC. Its translation: CSASVTGGNSYEQYF.

This clonotype was counted a few times. This chain uses TRBV6-5 with TRBJ2-1, with no clear D. The CDR3 runs to 14 residues. Trimming removed 6 bases at V and 0 bases at J, with 9 bases between. Germline V gene sequence: CDR1 MNHEY, CDR2 SVGAGI. CDR3 nucleotides: TGTGCCAGCAGCCCAAAGTCCTCCTACAATGAGCAGTTCTTC. Translating gives CASSPKSSYNEQFF.